This record looks at one T cell receptor beta chain sequence and its context. Its antigen is unknown. The record originates from a study of T-cell memory formation after mild COVID-19. General study points: Clones contracting over day 15 to 85 were CD4/CD8 balanced, with later expanders leaning CD4+. Contracting clones localized mainly to CM and EM when CD4+ and mainly to EMRA when CD8+. The appearance of some responding clones in pre-infection memory suggested that cross-reactive memory joined. A second wave of clones peaked on day 37, and their SARS-CoV-2 specificity went unconfirmed.

TCRdb redid the calling of the 5' RACE reads with MiXCR, one entry per CDR3 protein. This sample has about 270,000 distinct CDR3 sequences, with about a sixth found just once. The CDR3 contains 15 residues. The trim removed 0 bases at V and 6 bases at J, leaving 7 bases unmatched. Germline CDR1 is SGHNT and CDR2 is YYREEE (reference sequence). The rearrangement uses TRBV5-4 and TRBJ1-2, with 8 nucleotides matching TRBD1. The sequencing sample was made of PBMCs or a T cell subset sorted from them (not recorded which). This TCR came from a man aged 18 to 35 who had mild COVID-19 (a few samples of this study predate the infection). Cell type and time point are not known. DNA for the CDR3: TGTGCCAGCAGCTTGGAATCCAGGGGGCGAAATGGCTACACCTTC. Translating gives CASSLESRGRNGYTF. The entire variable domain, with the rest obtained from reference TRBV5-4 and TRBJ1-2, is as follows: ETGVTQSPTHLIKTRGQQVTLRCSSQSGHNTVSWYQQALGQGPQFIFQYYREEENGRGNFPPRFSGLQFPNYSSELNVNALELDDSALYLCASSLESRGRNGYTFGSGTRLTVV.